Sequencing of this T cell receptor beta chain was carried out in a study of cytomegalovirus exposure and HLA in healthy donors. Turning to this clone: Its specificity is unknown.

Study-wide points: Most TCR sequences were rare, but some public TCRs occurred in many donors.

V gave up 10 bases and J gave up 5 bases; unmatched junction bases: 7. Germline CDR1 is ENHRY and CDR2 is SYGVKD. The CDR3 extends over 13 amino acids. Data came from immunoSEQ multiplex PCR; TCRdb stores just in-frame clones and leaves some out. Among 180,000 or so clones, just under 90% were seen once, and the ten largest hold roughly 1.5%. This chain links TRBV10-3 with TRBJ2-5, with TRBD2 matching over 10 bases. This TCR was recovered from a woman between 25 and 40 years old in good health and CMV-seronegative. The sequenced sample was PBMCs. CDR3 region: CATSSGGEETQYF. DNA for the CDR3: TGTGCCACCTCCAGCGGGGGGGAGGAGACCCAGTACTTC.